One and the same sample provided the 19 T cell receptor beta chains below, sequenced in a study of identical twins. One entry per CDR3 protein, called by TCRdb with MiXCR from the 5' RACE reads. Seen here are approximately 1.8 million distinct CDR3 sequences, under 35% observed once, and the top ten hold about 0.27%. The source material was cord blood. The origin of the receptors is a newborn girl in good health.

This clonotype has at least ten counts. This chain links TRBV7-2 with TRBJ2-5; 8 bases align to TRBD1. The germline CDR1 and CDR2 sequences are SGHTA and FQGNSA. This CDR3 is 14 amino acids long. V lost 3 bases, J lost 5 bases, and 5 bases stayed unmatched. CDR3 protein: CASSFGQGGETQYF. CDR3 in DNA: TGTGCCAGCAGCTTTGGACAGGGTGGGGAGACCCAGTACTTC.

This clonotype has just a few counts. The rearrangement joins TRBV12-3 or TRBV12-4 to TRBJ2-1; tentative D call: TRBD1 (5 bases). The CDR3 has 15 amino acids. The germline V and J ends were trimmed by 5 bases and 4 bases, with 15 bases remaining between them. CDR3 residues: CASSPPQGKYNEQFF. CDR3 bases: TGTGCCAGCAGTCCCCCGCAGGGTAAATACAATGAGCAGTTCTTC.

This clonotype has a handful of counts. The chain employs TRBV6-2 or TRBV6-3 and TRBJ1-2; no reliable D call. CDR3 length: 12 amino acids. The germline gives CDR1 MNHEY, CDR2 SVGEGT. The V end lost 6 bases, the J end lost 10 bases, and 15 bases lay between the germline ends. The CDR3 DNA reads as TGTGCCAGCAGCTCCAAAGGGCCCTTCTACACCTTC. Encoded protein: CASSSKGPFYTF.

J is TRBJ1-5 and V is TRBV21-1; whether TRBD1, the table's D call, matches the DNA was not checked. TRBV21-1 is designated a pseudogene. This CDR3 is 19 amino acids long. The CDR3 DNA sequence: TGTGCCAGCAGCAAAGAGCGGGACAGGGGCAATCTTAGCAATCAGCCCCAGCATTTT. Translating it yields CASSKERDRGNLSNQPQHF.

The V and J genes are TRBV29-1 and TRBJ1-3, with D possibly TRBD1 on 6 matching bases. V lost 3 bases and J lost 0, with 12 bases in between. This CDR3 has 15 residues. Germline loops: CDR1 SQVTM, CDR2 ANQGSEA. The CDR3 protein is CSVDDTGSSGNTIYF. The CDR3 nucleotides read TGCAGCGTTGACGATACAGGGAGCTCTGGAAACACCATATATTTT.

The genes are TRBV7-9 and TRBJ2-3, with D perhaps matching TRBD2 (6 bases). This CDR3 spans 18 amino acids. Trimming removed 4 bases from V and 2 bases from J, with 22 bases in between. Germline values: CDR1 SEHNR, CDR2 FQNEAQ (reference sequence). The CDR3 region is CASSSPGLERVFTDTQYF. As DNA, the CDR3 is TGTGCCAGCAGCTCCCCGGGGTTGGAGCGGGTATTCACAGATACGCAGTATTTT. Drawing the rest from reference TRBV7-9 and TRBJ2-3, the complete variable domain is DTGVSQNPRHKITKRGQNVTFRCDPISEHNRLYWYRQTLGQGPEFLTYFQNEAQLEKSRLLSDRFSAERPKGSFSTLEIQRTEQGDSAMYLCASSSPGLERVFTDTQYFGPGTRLTVL.

This clonotype has a handful of counts. DNA of the CDR3: TGTGCCAGCAGTTTTTGGTCCATAGCATCTTTAGCCAAAAACATTCAGTACTTC. Translating it yields CASSFWSIASLAKNIQYF. The chain uses TRBV28 and TRBJ2-4; unclear D gene. Germline CDR1 and CDR2: MDHEN and SYDVKM. Trimming stripped 3 bases from V and 0 bases from J, with 18 bases between. The CDR3 is 18 amino acids.

This chain joins TRBV5-1 and TRBJ1-2, with D perhaps matching TRBD1 (6 bases). With 4 bases removed from V and 0 bases from J, the gap between germline ends came to 19 bases. This CDR3 region has 17 residues. Germline CDR1 reads SGHRS; CDR2 reads YFSETQ. The CDR3 DNA reads as TGCGCCAGCAGCCTGGAACCGGGACACACGGCTAACTATGGCTACACCTTC. Its translation is CASSLEPGHTANYGYTF.

The V call is TRBV4-1, the J call TRBJ1-5, with TRBD1 matching over 8 bases. This CDR3 spans 16 amino acids. The V gene end was trimmed by 5 bases and the J gene end by 3 bases; junction bases not matched to a gene: 9. Germline V gene data show CDR1 as MGHRA and CDR2 as YSYEKL. CDR3 in amino acids: CASSSGQGPLNQPQHF. The CDR3 DNA follows: TGCGCCAGCAGCTCCGGACAGGGCCCACTCAATCAGCCCCAGCATTTT.

This clonotype was seen more than once but under ten times. This sequence joins TRBV24-1 and TRBJ2-3, with 10 nucleotides matching TRBD1. V was clipped by 5 bases and J by 3 bases; unmatched bases: 10. Germline lookup yields CDR1 KGHDR and CDR2 SFDVKD. CDR3 length: 17 residues. This CDR3 reads CATSALTGGLGTDTQYF. The CDR3 DNA follows: TGTGCCACCAGTGCCCTGACAGGGGGCCTTGGGACAGATACGCAGTATTTT.

This clonotype was detected only a few times. The CDR3 nucleotides read TGTGCCAGCAGGACTAGCGGGATGGGGGGTTACAATGAGCAGTACTTC. Encoded protein: CASRTSGMGGYNEQYF. The chain links TRBV6-6 to TRBJ2-5, with TRBD2 matching 11 bases. The CDR3 is 16 amino acids. Germline CDR1 MNHNY, CDR2 SVGAGI (reference sequence). V trimming: 6 bases; J trimming: 11 bases; junction bases outside the gene matches: 17.

The J gene is TRBJ2-3, the V gene TRBV5-6; D is perhaps TRBD2 (5 bases). The V end was cut by 2 bases, the J end by 1 base, with 14 bases between. This CDR3 contains 16 residues. The germline CDR1 and CDR2 sequences are SGHDT and YYEEEE. The CDR3: CASSFRASGGTDTQYF. The CDR3 nucleotides read TGTGCCAGCAGCTTCCGGGCCAGCGGAGGCACAGATACGCAGTATTTT.

In this sample, this clonotype turned up a few times. The chain combines TRBV9 with TRBJ2-1; 12 bases fit TRBD2. J was trimmed by 8 bases and V by 1 base; bases with no gene match: 10. This CDR3 contains 17 residues. In germline, CDR1 is SGDLS, CDR2 YYNGEE. CDR3 nucleotides: TGTGCCAGCAGCGTACTAGCGGGGGGGCATATGTTGCATGAGCAGTTCTTC. It specifies CASSVLAGGHMLHEQFF. Full variable domain (remainder filled in from reference TRBV9 and TRBJ2-1): DSGVTQTPKHLITATGQRVTLRCSPRSGDLSVYWYQQSLDQGLQFLIQYYNGEERAKGNILERFSAQQFPDLHSELNLSSLELGDSALYFCASSVLAGGHMLHEQFFGPGTRLTVL.

With respect to this clonotype: An end of the junction does not agree with germline; a read error may underlie this. The V and J genes are TRBV12-3 or TRBV12-4 and TRBJ2-3, with TRBD2 identical over 7 bases. This CDR3 has 16 residues. The CDR3 here is CASSLSRREMADTQYF. The CDR3 DNA sequence: TGTGCCAGTAGTTTGTCAAGGCGGGAGATGGCAGATACGCAGTATTTT.

The rearrangement uses TRBV4-1 and TRBJ2-3, with 8 bases matching TRBD1. CDR1 and CDR2 (germline): MGHRA, YSYEKL. Trimming cost V 0 bases and J 4 bases; bases outside gene matches: 3. The CDR3 loop spans 15 amino acids. Here the CDR3 reads CASSQDRDRSDTQYF. CDR3 bases: TGCGCCAGCAGCCAAGACCGGGACAGGTCAGATACGCAGTATTTT.

The J gene is TRBJ1-1, the V gene TRBV20-1, with D maybe TRBD1 (5 bases). The CDR3 loop spans 12 amino acids. Germline CDR1 and CDR2: DFQATT and SNEGSKA (reference sequence). V was trimmed by 1 base and J by 9 bases, leaving 12 bases between them. The CDR3 loop is CSARVGGAKAFF. CDR3 sequence (DNA): TGCAGTGCTAGAGTCGGTGGGGCTAAAGCTTTCTTT.

The CDR3 protein is CATSDRTGYNEQFF. The CDR3 coding sequence is TGTGCCACCAGTGACCGGACAGGATACAATGAGCAGTTCTTC. The chain couples TRBV24-1 to TRBJ2-1; 7 bases agree with TRBD1. This CDR3 spans 14 amino acids. The germline CDR1 and CDR2 sequences are KGHDR and SFDVKD. The V and J ends lost 4 bases and 4 bases, in that order; junction bases with no gene match: 3.

A few counts support this clonotype. This chain links TRBV6-6 with TRBJ2-1, with 15 bases matching TRBD2. The V gene end was trimmed by 5 bases and the J gene end by 7 bases; junction bases not matched to a gene: 6. The CDR3 runs 16 residues. CDR1 is MNHNY, CDR2 SVGAGI, per germline (reference sequence). The CDR3 reads CASSGLAGGPLNEQFF. In DNA form, the CDR3 reads TGTGCCAGCAGTGGACTAGCGGGAGGGCCGTTGAATGAGCAGTTCTTC.

In this sample, this clonotype turned up a few times. V is TRBV20-1 and J is TRBJ1-5; no reliable D call. V was pared by 1 base and J by 2 bases, with 9 bases between. CDR1 and CDR2 from the germline V gene are DFQATT and SNEGSKA (reference sequence). CDR3 length equals 14 residues. As DNA, the CDR3 is TGCAGTGCTAGAGTGGGGAGAGGCAATCAGCCCCAGCATTTT. The encoded protein is CSARVGRGNQPQHF.